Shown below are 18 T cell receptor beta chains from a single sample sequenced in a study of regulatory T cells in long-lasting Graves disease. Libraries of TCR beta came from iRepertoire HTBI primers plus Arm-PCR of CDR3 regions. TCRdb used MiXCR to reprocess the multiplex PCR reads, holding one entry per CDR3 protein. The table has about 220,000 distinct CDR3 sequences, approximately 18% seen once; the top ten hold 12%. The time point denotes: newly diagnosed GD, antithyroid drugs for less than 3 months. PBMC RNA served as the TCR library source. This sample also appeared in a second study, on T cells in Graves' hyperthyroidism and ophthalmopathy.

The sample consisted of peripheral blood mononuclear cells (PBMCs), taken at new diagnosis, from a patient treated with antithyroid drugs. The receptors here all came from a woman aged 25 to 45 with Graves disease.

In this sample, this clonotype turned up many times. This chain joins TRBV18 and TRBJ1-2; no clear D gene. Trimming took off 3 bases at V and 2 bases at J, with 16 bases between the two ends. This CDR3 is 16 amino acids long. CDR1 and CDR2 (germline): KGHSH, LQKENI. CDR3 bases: TGTGCCAGCTCACCCACCGGAGGAGGGTCCAACTATGGCTACACCTTC. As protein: CASSPTGGGSNYGYTF.

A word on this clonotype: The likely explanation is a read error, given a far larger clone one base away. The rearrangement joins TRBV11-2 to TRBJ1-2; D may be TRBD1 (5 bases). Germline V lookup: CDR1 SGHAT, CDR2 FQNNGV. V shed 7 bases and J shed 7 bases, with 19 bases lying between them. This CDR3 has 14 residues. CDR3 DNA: TGTGCCAGCACCCTTGAGGGAAGGGGAGGTGGCTACACCTTC. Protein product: CASTLEGRGGGYTF.

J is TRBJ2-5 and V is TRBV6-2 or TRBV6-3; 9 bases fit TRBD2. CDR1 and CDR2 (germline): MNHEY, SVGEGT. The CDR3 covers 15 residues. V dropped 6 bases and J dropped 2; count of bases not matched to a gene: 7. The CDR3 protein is CASSQAGGQQETQYF. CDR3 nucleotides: TGTGCCAGCAGCCAAGCGGGAGGTCAGCAAGAGACCCAGTACTTC.

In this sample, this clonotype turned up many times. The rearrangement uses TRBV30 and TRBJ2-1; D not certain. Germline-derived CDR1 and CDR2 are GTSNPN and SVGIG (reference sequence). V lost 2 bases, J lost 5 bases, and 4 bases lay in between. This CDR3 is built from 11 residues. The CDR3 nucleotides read TGTGCCTGGAGTTACGACAATGAGCAGTTCTTC. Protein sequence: CAWSYDNEQFF.

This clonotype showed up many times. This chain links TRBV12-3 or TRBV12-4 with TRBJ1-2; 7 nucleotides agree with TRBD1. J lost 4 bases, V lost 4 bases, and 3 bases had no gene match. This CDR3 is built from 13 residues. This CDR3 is CASSYRGAYGYTF. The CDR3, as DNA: TGTGCCAGCAGTTACAGGGGAGCCTATGGCTACACCTTC.

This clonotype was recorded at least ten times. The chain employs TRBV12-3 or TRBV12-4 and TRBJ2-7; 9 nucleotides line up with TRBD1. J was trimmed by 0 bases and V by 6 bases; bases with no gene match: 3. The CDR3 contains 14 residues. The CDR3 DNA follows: TGTGCCAGCAGCGGACAGGGGATCTCCTACGAGCAGTACTTC. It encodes CASSGQGISYEQYF.

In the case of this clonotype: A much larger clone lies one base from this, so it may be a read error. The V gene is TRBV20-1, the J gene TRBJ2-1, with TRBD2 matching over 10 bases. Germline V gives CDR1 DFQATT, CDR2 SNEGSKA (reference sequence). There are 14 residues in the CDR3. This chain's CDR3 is CSASRASGSSEQLF. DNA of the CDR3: TGCAGTGCTAGTCGGGCTAGCGGGAGTAGTGAGCAGCTCTTC.

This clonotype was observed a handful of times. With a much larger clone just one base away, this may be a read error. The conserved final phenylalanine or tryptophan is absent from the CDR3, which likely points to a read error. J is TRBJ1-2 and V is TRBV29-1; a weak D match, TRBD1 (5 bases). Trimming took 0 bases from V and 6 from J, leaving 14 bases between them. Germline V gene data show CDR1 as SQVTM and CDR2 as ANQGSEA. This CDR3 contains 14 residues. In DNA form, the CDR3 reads TGCAGCGTTGAAGATATCGCAGGGAGGGATGGCTACACCCTC. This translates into CSVEDIAGRDGYTL.

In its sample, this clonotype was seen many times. DNA for the CDR3: TGTGCCAGCAGTGAATTCGGGGACAGGATGCGCGAGCAGTACTTC. The encoded protein is CASSEFGDRMREQYF. The chain links TRBV6-1 to TRBJ2-7, with 8 bases fitting TRBD1. Germline assignment: CDR1 MNHNS and CDR2 SASEGT. The CDR3 runs 15 residues. Trimming cost V 2 bases and J 6 bases; bases outside gene matches: 9.

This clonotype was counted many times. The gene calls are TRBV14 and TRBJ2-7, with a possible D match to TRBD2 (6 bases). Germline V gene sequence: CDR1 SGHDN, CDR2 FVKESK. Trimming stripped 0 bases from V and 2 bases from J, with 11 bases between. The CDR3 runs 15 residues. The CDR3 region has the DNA TGTGCCAGCAGCCAAGAGGTGGAGGGGACCTACGAGCAGTACTTC. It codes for CASSQEVEGTYEQYF.

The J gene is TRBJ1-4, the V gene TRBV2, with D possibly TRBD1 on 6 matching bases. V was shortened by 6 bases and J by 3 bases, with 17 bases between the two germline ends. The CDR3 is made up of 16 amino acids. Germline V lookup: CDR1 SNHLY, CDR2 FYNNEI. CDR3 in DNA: TGTGCCAGCAGAACCGGGGGGGCAGGGGCTAATGAAAAACTGTTTTTT. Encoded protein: CASRTGGAGANEKLFF.

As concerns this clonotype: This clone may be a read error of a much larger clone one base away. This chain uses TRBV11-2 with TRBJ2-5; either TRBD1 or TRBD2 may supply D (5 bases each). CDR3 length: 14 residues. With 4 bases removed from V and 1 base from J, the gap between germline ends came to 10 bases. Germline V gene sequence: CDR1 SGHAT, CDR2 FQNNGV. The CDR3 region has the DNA TGTGCCAGCAGCTCCGGGACGGCCCAAGAGACCCAGTACTTC. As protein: CASSSGTAQETQYF.

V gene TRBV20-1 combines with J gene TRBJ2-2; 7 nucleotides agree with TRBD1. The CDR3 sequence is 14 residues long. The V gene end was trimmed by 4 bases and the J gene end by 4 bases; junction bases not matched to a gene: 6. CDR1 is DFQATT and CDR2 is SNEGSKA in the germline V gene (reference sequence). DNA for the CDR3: TGCAGTGCTAAGGGGGCCTCGGGCACCGGGGAGCTGTTTTTT. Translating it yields CSAKGASGTGELFF.

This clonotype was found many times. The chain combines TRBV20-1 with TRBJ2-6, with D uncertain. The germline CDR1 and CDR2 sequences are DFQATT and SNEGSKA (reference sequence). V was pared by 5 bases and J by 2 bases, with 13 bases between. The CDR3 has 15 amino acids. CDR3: CSAPEARTGANVLTF. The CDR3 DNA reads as TGCAGTGCTCCTGAGGCCCGAACTGGGGCCAACGTCCTGACTTTC.

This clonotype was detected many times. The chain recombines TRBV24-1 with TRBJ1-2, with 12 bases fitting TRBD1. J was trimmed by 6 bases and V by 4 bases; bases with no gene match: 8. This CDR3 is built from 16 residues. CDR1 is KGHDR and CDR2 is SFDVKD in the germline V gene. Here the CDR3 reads CATSESGTGGVHGYTF. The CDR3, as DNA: TGTGCCACCAGTGAGTCCGGGACAGGGGGCGTCCATGGCTACACCTTC.

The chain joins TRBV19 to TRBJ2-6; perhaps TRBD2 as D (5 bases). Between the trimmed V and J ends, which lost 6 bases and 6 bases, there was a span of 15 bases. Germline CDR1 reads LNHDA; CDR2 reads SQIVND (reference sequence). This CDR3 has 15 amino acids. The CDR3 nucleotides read TGTGCCAGTAGCCTGGACGGAGGCAAGGCCAACGTCCTGACTTTC. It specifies CASSLDGGKANVLTF.

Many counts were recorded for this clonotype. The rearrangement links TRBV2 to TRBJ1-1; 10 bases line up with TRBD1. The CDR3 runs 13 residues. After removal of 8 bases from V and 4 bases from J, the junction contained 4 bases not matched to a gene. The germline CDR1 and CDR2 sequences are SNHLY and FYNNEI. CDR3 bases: TGTGCCAGCTCAGGGACAGGGGTCACTGAAGCTTTCTTT. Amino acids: CASSGTGVTEAFF.

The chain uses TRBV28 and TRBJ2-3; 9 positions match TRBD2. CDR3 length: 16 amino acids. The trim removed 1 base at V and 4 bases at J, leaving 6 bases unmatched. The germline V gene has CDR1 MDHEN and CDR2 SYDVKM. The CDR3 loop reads CASSLSSGTFADTQYF. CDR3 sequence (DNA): TGTGCCAGCAGTTTATCTAGCGGGACGTTCGCAGATACGCAGTATTTT.